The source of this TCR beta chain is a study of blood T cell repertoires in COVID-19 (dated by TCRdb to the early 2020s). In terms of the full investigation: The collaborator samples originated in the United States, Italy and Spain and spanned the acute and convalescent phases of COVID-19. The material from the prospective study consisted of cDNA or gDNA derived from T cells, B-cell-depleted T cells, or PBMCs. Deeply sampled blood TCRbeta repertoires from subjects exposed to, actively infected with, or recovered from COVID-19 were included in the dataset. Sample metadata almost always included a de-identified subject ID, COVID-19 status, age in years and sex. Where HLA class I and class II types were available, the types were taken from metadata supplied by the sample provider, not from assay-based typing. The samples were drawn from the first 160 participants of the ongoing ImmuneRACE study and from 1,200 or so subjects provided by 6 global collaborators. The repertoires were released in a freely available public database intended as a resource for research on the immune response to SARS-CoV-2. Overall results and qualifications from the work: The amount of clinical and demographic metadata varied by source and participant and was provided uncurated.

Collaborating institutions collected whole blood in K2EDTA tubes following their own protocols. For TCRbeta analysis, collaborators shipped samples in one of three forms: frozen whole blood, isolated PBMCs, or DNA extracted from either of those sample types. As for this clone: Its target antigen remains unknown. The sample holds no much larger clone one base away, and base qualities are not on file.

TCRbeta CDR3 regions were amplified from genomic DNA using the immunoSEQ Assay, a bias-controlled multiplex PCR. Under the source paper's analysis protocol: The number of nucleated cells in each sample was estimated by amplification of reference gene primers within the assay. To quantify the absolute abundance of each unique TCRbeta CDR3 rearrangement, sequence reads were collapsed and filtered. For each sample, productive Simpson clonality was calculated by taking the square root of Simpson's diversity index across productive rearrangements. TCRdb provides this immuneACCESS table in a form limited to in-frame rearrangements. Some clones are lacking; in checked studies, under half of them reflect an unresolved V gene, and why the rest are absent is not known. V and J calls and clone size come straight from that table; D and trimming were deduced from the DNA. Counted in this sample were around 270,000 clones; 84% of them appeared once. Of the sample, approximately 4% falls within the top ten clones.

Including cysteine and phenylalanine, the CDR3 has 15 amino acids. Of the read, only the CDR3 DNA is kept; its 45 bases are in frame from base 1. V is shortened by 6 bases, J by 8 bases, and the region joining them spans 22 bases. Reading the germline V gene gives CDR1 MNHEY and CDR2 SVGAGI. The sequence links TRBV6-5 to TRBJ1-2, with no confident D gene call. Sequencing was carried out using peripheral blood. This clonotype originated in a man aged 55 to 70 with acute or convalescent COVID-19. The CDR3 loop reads CASSSRPERSGGYTF. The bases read TGTGCCAGCAGCTCACGCCCGGAGAGGAGTGGAGGCTACACCTTC.